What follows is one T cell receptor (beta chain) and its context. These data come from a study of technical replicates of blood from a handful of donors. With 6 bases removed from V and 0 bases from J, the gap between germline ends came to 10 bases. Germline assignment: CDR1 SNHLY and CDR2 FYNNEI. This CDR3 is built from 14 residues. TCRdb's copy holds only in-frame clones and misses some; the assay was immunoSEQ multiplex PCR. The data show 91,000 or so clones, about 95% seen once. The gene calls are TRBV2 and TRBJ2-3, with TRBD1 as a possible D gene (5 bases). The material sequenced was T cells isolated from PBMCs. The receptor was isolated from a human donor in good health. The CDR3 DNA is TGTGCCAGCAGAGGGGAATTTAGCACAGATACGCAGTATTTT. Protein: CASRGEFSTDTQYF.